The present entry profiles one T cell receptor (beta chain) with its context. This receptor's antigen is unknown. No base-level quality is on record; no much larger clone is a single base apart. From the cysteine up to the phenylalanine, the CDR3 has a length of 14 residues. The sequence is cut down to CDR3 DNA, 42 bases in frame from base 1. From the germline V gene (reference sequence), CDR1 is DFQATT and CDR2 is SNEGSKA. V has 4 bases trimmed and J has 3 bases trimmed; junction bases matching no gene number 9. Genomic DNA was used as template for profiling of TCR beta VDJ combinations and CDR3 sequences. TCR repertoire sequencing was run on an Illumina HiSeq 2000. The authors' pipeline ran thus. Repertoire assessment relied on Simpson's diversity index, CDR3 size and DJ length profiles, and TRBV/TRBJ rearrangement plots. Whichever DNA sequence was most abundant in the deep sequencing data was defined as the immunodominant clone. CDR3 amino acid sequences were screened for sharing across subjects and were compared with published repertoires and the VDJdb database. TCRdb ran its own pipeline on the public reads, namely fastp trimming at Q25 and MiXCR clone calling, and kept in-frame beta chains. Merged by CDR3 protein, the rows form single entries marked with the most common genes and DNA. TCRdb's processing, not the authors', yielded these V and J calls. Within this sample are 200,000 or so distinct CDR3 sequences, with less than 60% of them counted one time only. The ten largest account for 15% to 20% of the sample.

The record originates from a study of CD8+CD57+ T cells in acquired aplastic anemia (dated 2018 in TCRdb). The study in broad terms: On average, sorted CD4+ and CD8+ cells yielded around 3.5 ug of extracted DNA, with a range of roughly 0.19 to 27.4 ug. CD8+CD57+ expansion was defined as a frequency above the mean frequency observed in healthy subjects.

Patients chosen for sequencing had shown expansion of CD8+CD57+ cells by flow cytometry. All patients had severe acquired aplastic anemia diagnosed by International Study of Aplastic Anemia and Agranulocytosis and Camitta criteria. No therapy had been received by the patients at the time of blood sampling. The study deep-sequenced TCR repertoires of sorted CD4+ and CD8+ blood T cells from severe aplastic anemia patients and healthy subjects. In the USA, patient enrollment took place under clinicaltrials.gov protocols 00001620, 01623167, 00001397, 00071045, 00081523 and 00961064. Ficoll-Paque density gradient centrifugation was used to isolate peripheral blood mononuclear cells. Before DNA was extracted, CD4+ and CD8+ T cells were sorted using either FACS or magnetic beads. Paper-wide results and their limitations: CD8+ Simpson's diversity did not differ significantly between patients and healthy controls (P=0.060). Fewer than 30 CD8+ CDR3 sequences were found in both patients and controls but appeared to be highly expressed in patients and within the immunodominant clones of the patients.

The TCR originated in a human donor with aplastic anemia. Sequencing was carried out using sorted CD4+, CD8+, or CD8+CD57+ T cells (not recorded which) from PBMCs. The chain is made from TRBV20-1 and TRBJ2-7, with 7 middle bases fitting TRBD1. CDR3 protein: CSATPGQRVYEQYF. At the DNA level, the sequence is TGCAGTGCTACCCCGGGACAGCGAGTCTACGAGCAGTACTTC.